The 22 T cell receptor beta chains given below trace back to one sample, sequenced in a study of T-cell memory formation after mild COVID-19. MiXCR was run by TCRdb on the 5' RACE reads, yielding one entry per CDR3 protein. The sample yields approximately 340,000 distinct CDR3 sequences, approximately 15% seen once. The sequenced sample was PBMCs or a T cell subset sorted from them (not recorded which). These receptors all stem from a man aged 18 to 35 who had mild COVID-19 (a few samples of this study predate the infection). Cell type and time point are not known.

This chain uses TRBV5-1 with TRBJ2-5, with no clear D. V dropped 2 bases and J dropped 0 bases, with 11 bases sitting between them. The CDR3 is made up of 15 amino acids. From germline, CDR1 is SGHRS and CDR2 YFSETQ. DNA for the CDR3: TGCGCCAGCAGCTTAGGGCTCACCCACCAAGAGACCCAGTACTTC. Amino acid sequence: CASSLGLTHQETQYF. Full variable domain (outside the CDR3, taken from reference TRBV5-1 and TRBJ2-5): KAGVTQTPRYLIKTRGQQVTLSCSPISGHRSVSWYQQTPGQGLQFLFEYFSETQRNKGNFPGRFSGRQFSNSRSEMNVSTLELGDSALYLCASSLGLTHQETQYFGPGTRLLVL.

This clonotype was counted at least ten times. The rearrangement links TRBV12-3 or TRBV12-4 to TRBJ2-3, with D uncertain. This CDR3 comprises 15 residues. The ends were cut back, 2 bases at V and 0 bases at J, with 9 bases in the middle. CDR3 DNA: TGTGCCAGCAGTTTAAGGTTGGGCAGCACAGATACGCAGTATTTT. Translating it yields CASSLRLGSTDTQYF.

This clonotype has just a few counts. CDR3 DNA: TGCGCCAGCAGCAGATCCCCCCAGGACAATGAGCAGTTCTTC. Translation gives CASSRSPQDNEQFF. The chain couples TRBV5-1 to TRBJ2-1; D not resolved. Germline CDR1 and CDR2: SGHRS and YFSETQ. The germline V and J ends were trimmed by 4 bases and 5 bases, with 13 bases remaining between them. The CDR3 totals 14 residues.

This sequence joins TRBV6-1 and TRBJ1-2; 9 bases are a match to TRBD1. J gave up 2 bases and V 6 bases, and 10 bases lay outside the gene matches. In germline, CDR1 is MNHNS, CDR2 SASEGT. The CDR3 totals 16 residues. The CDR3 region has the DNA TGTGCCAGCAGAGACCCACGGACAGGGGCAAACTATGGCTACACCTTC. This gives the protein CASRDPRTGANYGYTF.

The table lists this clonotype with a few counts. V usage is TRBV20-1 and J usage is TRBJ2-3; 12 nucleotides line up with TRBD2. The CDR3 contains 18 residues. CDR1 and CDR2 (germline): DFQATT, SNEGSKA (reference sequence). Trimming took 3 bases from V and 0 from J; bases not matched to a gene: 10. In DNA, the CDR3 is TGCAGTGCTAGTCGGGCTAGCGGGGGGGTCTCTAGCACAGATACGCAGTATTTT. It codes for CSASRASGGVSSTDTQYF.

This chain joins TRBV5-1 and TRBJ2-3, with TRBD1 matching 12 bases. The CDR3 sequence is 15 residues long. Germline lookup yields CDR1 SGHRS and CDR2 YFSETQ. V lost 2 bases and J lost 5; bases outside the gene matches: 3. The DNA of the CDR3 is TGCGCCAGCAGCTTCGGGACAGGGGGCGAAGATACGCAGTATTTT. Protein product: CASSFGTGGEDTQYF.

There are a few counts of this clonotype. The CDR3 here is CASSFTPGQGDTDTQYF. Here the CDR3 DNA reads TGTGCCAGCAGCTTTACTCCAGGCCAAGGGGACACAGATACGCAGTATTTT. The chain carries TRBV11-2 and TRBJ2-3; tentative D call: TRBD1 (5 bases). Germline-derived CDR1 and CDR2 are SGHAT and FQNNGV. This CDR3 comprises 17 residues. V lost 3 bases to trimming and J lost 2 bases, with 18 bases between them. The whole variable domain, filled in from reference TRBV11-2 and TRBJ2-3, reads EAGVAQSPRYKIIEKRQSVAFWCNPISGHATLYWYQQILGQGPKLLIQFQNNGVVDDSQLPKDRFSAERLKGVDSTLKIQPAKLEDSAVYLCASSFTPGQGDTDTQYFGPGTRLTVL.

J is TRBJ1-1 and V is TRBV4-3; D is unclear. With 1 base removed from V and 7 bases from J, the gap between germline ends came to 10 bases. In germline, CDR1 is LGHNA, CDR2 YSLEER. This CDR3 region has 13 residues. The CDR3 sequence is CASSQAQKGEAFF. DNA for the CDR3: TGCGCCAGCAGCCAAGCCCAGAAGGGTGAAGCTTTCTTT.

This clonotype was recorded at least ten times. This chain joins TRBV11-3 and TRBJ2-3; D gene uncertain. The CDR3 has 13 amino acids. CDR1 SGHNT and CDR2 YENEEA come from the germline V gene. V lost 1 base and J lost 4, with 6 bases in between. CDR3 in amino acids: CASSLGTADTQYF. The CDR3, as DNA: TGTGCCAGCAGCTTAGGGACGGCAGATACGCAGTATTTT. The variable domain in full, with the rest retrieved from reference TRBV11-3 and TRBJ2-3, is EAGVVQSPRYKIIEKKQPVAFWCNPISGHNTLYWYLQNLGQGPELLIRYENEEAVDDSQLPKDRFSAERLKGVDSTLKIQPAELGDSAVYLCASSLGTADTQYFGPGTRLTVL.

CDR3 nucleotides: TGTGCCAGCAGCTTGGTACAGGGGGCTAATCAGCCCCAGCATTTT. Protein: CASSLVQGANQPQHF. The chain uses TRBV7-2 and TRBJ1-5, with TRBD1 matching over 9 bases. This CDR3 region has 15 residues. The trim removed 3 bases at V and 4 bases at J, leaving 4 bases unmatched. CDR1 and CDR2 (germline): SGHTA, FQGNSA. Looking up the rest from reference TRBV7-2 and TRBJ1-5 gives the full variable domain: GAGVSQSPSNKVTEKGKDVELRCDPISGHTALYWYRQSLGQGLEFLIYFQGNSAPDKSGLPSDRFSAERTGGSVSTLTIQRTQQEDSAVYLCASSLVQGANQPQHFGDGTRLSIL.

The chain combines TRBV24-1 with TRBJ2-1, with TRBD1 identical over 9 bases. This CDR3 spans 15 amino acids. The V segment lost 4 bases and the J segment 7 bases; nucleotides outside the gene matches: 7. The germline CDR1 and CDR2 sequences are KGHDR and SFDVKD. Here the CDR3 DNA reads TGTGCCACCAGTGAGACCGGGACAGGGAAAAATGAGCAGTTCTTC. This encodes CATSETGTGKNEQFF.

The sample holds a few counts of this clonotype. J is TRBJ2-7 and V is TRBV6-2 or TRBV6-3; 9 bases agree with TRBD1. J lost 0 bases, V lost 6 bases, and 6 bases had no gene match. This CDR3 is 15 amino acids long. The V gene's germline CDR1 is MNHEY and CDR2 SVGEGT. The CDR3 bases are TGTGCCAGCAGGCTAACAGGGGGCAACTCCTACGAGCAGTACTTC. Amino acid sequence: CASRLTGGNSYEQYF.

The chain combines TRBV7-9 with TRBJ1-1, with D perhaps TRBD1 (6 bases). Germline loops: CDR1 SEHNR, CDR2 FQNEAQ (reference sequence). The germline V and J ends were trimmed by 4 bases and 6 bases, with 12 bases remaining between them. The CDR3 has 13 amino acids. CDR3 nucleotides: TGTGCCAGCAGCTGGGGGGCAGGGCCTGAAGCTTTCTTT. The encoded protein is CASSWGAGPEAFF. The whole variable domain, filled in from reference TRBV7-9 and TRBJ1-1, reads DTGVSQNPRHKITKRGQNVTFRCDPISEHNRLYWYRQTLGQGPEFLTYFQNEAQLEKSRLLSDRFSAERPKGSFSTLEIQRTEQGDSAMYLCASSWGAGPEAFFGQGTRLTVV.

This clonotype was counted between two and nine times. V and J are TRBV9 and TRBJ2-2; D call uncertain. The CDR3 spans 13 residues. Looked up from germline, CDR1 is SGDLS and CDR2 is YYNGEE. The V end lost 0 bases, the J end lost 7 bases, and 7 bases lay between the germline ends. For the CDR3, the DNA is TGTGCCAGCAGCGTAGAAGTGGACGGGGAGCTGTTTTTT. Its protein product is CASSVEVDGELFF.

The CDR3 reads CASSLPGSGTQYF. In DNA form, the CDR3 reads TGTGCCAGCAGCTTACCCGGGTCGGGGACCCAGTACTTC. The V gene is TRBV7-3, the J gene TRBJ2-5; D is uncertain. Trimming cost V 2 bases and J 7 bases, with 11 bases left between them. This CDR3 spans 13 amino acids. The V gene's germline CDR1 is SGHTA and CDR2 FQGTGA.

This clonotype was seen a handful of times. The chain employs TRBV5-6 and TRBJ2-7, with 7 bases identical to TRBD1. V was clipped by 4 bases and J by 2 bases; unmatched bases: 6. The V gene's germline CDR1 is SGHDT and CDR2 YYEEEE. The CDR3 is 14 amino acids. In DNA, the CDR3 is TGTGCCAGCAGCAACCGGGACAGAACCTACGAGCAGTACGTC. This encodes CASSNRDRTYEQYV.

This clonotype has a count of ten or more. The chain is built from TRBV12-3 or TRBV12-4 and TRBJ2-1; 11 bases fit TRBD2. The J segment lost 0 bases and the V segment lost 3 bases, leaving 7 bases of the junction unmatched. CDR3 length equals 18 residues. The CDR3 sequence is CASSFRLAGGHSYNEQFF. CDR3 coding DNA: TGTGCCAGCAGTTTTAGGCTAGCGGGGGGTCACTCCTACAATGAGCAGTTCTTC.

The chain recombines TRBV20-1 with TRBJ2-7; tentative D call: TRBD1 (6 bases). With 5 bases removed from V and 0 bases from J, the gap between germline ends came to 17 bases. The CDR3 is made up of 15 amino acids. Per germline, CDR1 DFQATT and CDR2 SNEGSKA (reference sequence). CDR3 sequence: CSAQTGPYSSYEQYV. The CDR3 region has the DNA TGCAGTGCTCAGACAGGCCCTTATAGCTCCTACGAGCAGTACGTC.

The chain links TRBV20-1 to TRBJ2-3; a weak D match, TRBD1 (5 bases). Trimming pared 3 bases from V and 7 bases from J, leaving 11 bases between. Germline lookup yields CDR1 DFQATT and CDR2 SNEGSKA (reference sequence). CDR3 length equals 12 residues. The CDR3 nucleotides read TGCAGTGCTAGGAAGGACATTTATACGCAGTATTTT. This codes for CSARKDIYTQYF.

This clonotype was counted many times. The rearrangement links TRBV5-1 to TRBJ2-1; TRBD2 matches at 12 bases. CDR3 length: 13 amino acids. The ends lost 3 bases at V and 10 bases at J; junction bases unmatched: 2. CDR1 is SGHRS, CDR2 YFSETQ, per germline. CDR3: CASSSTSGGEQFF. The CDR3 DNA reads as TGCGCCAGCAGCTCGACTAGCGGGGGCGAGCAGTTCTTC. The full variable domain, rest sourced from reference TRBV5-1 and TRBJ2-1, is KAGVTQTPRYLIKTRGQQVTLSCSPISGHRSVSWYQQTPGQGLQFLFEYFSETQRNKGNFPGRFSGRQFSNSRSEMNVSTLELGDSALYLCASSSTSGGEQFFGPGTRLTVL.

This clonotype was recorded at least ten times. This chain joins TRBV19 and TRBJ2-5, with no clear D. The CDR3 length is 12 residues. Trimming shortened V by 1 base and J by 2 bases, and 2 bases separated the two germline ends. The germline V gene has CDR1 LNHDA and CDR2 SQIVND (reference sequence). In DNA form, the CDR3 reads TGTGCCAGTAGTATAGGTCAAGAGACCCAGTACTTC. Residues: CASSIGQETQYF.

This clonotype has more than one count but fewer than ten. The rearrangement uses TRBV6-1 and TRBJ1-5; 9 bases are a match to TRBD1. This CDR3 spans 18 amino acids. The germline V gene has CDR1 MNHNS and CDR2 SASEGT. The junction had 9 bases not matched to a gene; V was cut back by 3 bases and J by 0 bases. The CDR3 region has the DNA TGTGCCAGCAGTGACGGACAGGGGTCTCCCTATAGCAATCAGCCCCAGCATTTT. Its translation is CASSDGQGSPYSNQPQHF.